The T cell receptor beta chain described here comes from a study of a mutant IDH1 vaccine in newly diagnosed glioma. The V end was cut by 5 bases, the J end by 8 bases, with 9 bases between. Germline CDR1 and CDR2: LNHDA and SQIVND (reference sequence). This CDR3 has 12 residues. Study-wide findings and caveats: Changes in the top peripheral T cell clonotypes seemingly had no bearing on pseudoprogression.

This clone appeared a few times. Its matching antigen is unknown. This sample's time point: baseline, week 1 (first vaccination visit). Treatment in this sample: pre-vaccination baseline after standard-of-care therapy. Profiled with immunoSEQ multiplex PCR; TCRdb holds only in-frame clones, not every one. The data contain 60,000 to 75,000 clones, approximately 79% of them singletons. The source was PBMCs, collected from a glioma patient treated with radiotherapy, temozolomide or both. The receptor was derived from a man aged 45-60 years with glioma. The chain combines TRBV19 with TRBJ1-4, with D possibly matching TRBD1 (5 bases). The CDR3 loop is CASSPRQEKLFF. CDR3 bases: TGTGCCAGTAGTCCGCGACAGGAAAAACTGTTTTTT.